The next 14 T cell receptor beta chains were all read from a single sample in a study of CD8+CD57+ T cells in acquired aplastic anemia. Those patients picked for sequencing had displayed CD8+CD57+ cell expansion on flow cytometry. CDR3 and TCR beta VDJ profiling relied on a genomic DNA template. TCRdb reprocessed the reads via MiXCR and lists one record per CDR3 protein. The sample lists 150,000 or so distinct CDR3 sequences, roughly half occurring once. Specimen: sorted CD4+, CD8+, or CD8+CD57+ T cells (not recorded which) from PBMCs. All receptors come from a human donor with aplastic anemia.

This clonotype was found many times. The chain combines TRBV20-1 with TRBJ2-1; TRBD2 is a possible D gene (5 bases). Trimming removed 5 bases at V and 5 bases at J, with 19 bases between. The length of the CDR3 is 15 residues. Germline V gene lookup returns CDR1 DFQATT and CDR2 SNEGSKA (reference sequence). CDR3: CSAPGVSHEHNEQFF. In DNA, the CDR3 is TGCAGTGCTCCCGGGGTTAGTCATGAGCACAATGAGCAGTTCTTC.

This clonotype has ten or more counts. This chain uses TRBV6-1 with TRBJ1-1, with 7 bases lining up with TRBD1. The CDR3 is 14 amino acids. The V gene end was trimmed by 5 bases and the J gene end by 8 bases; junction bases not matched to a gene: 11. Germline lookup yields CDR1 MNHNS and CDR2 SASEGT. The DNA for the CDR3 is TGTGCCAGCAGTACCACAGACAGGGTAAGAGAAGCTTTCTTT. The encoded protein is CASSTTDRVREAFF.

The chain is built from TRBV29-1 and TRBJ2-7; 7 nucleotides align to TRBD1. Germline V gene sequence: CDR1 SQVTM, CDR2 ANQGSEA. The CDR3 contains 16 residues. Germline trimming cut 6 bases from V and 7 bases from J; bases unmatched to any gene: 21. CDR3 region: CSVADRDPSSYNEQYV. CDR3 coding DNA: TGCAGCGTAGCAGACAGGGACCCGAGCTCCTACAATGAGCAGTACGTC.

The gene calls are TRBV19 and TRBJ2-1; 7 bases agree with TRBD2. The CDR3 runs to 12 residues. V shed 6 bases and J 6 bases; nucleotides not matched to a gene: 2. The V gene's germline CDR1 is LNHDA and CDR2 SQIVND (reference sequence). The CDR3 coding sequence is TGTGCCAGTAGGGGGACTACCAATGAGCAGTTCTTC. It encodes CASRGTTNEQFF.

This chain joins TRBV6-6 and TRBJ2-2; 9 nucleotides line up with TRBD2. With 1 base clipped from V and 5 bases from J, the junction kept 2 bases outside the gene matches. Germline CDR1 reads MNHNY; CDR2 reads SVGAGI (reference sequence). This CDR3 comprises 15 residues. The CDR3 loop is CASSYLAGATGELFF. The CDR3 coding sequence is TGTGCCAGCAGTTACTTAGCGGGAGCGACCGGGGAGCTGTTTTTT.

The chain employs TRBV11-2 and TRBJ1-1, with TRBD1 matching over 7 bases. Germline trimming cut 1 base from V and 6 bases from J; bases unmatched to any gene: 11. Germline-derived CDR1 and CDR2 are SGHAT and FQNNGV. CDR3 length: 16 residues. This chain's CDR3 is CASSLVARQGTAEAFF. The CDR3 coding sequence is TGTGCCAGCAGCTTAGTTGCCCGACAGGGTACGGCTGAAGCTTTCTTT.

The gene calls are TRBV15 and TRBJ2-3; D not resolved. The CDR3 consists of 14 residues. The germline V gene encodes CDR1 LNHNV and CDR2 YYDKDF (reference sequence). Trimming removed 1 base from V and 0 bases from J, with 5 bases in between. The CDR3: CATSRATSTDTQYF. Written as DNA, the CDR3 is TGTGCCACCAGCAGAGCGACTAGCACAGATACGCAGTATTTT.

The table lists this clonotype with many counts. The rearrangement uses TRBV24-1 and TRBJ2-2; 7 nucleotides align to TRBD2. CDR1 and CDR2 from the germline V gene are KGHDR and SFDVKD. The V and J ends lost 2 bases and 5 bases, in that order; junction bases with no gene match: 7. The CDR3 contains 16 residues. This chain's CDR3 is CATSDSFAGDTGELFF. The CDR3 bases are TGTGCCACCAGTGATTCCTTCGCGGGGGATACCGGGGAGCTGTTTTTT.

The CDR3 DNA sequence: TGTGCTACAACAGGTGTAAGCTACGAGCAGTACTTC. Encoded protein: CATTGVSYEQYF. V usage is TRBV7-9 and J usage is TRBJ2-7; possible D gene TRBD1, 5 bases. The CDR3 is made up of 12 amino acids. Germline CDR1 SEHNR, CDR2 FQNEAQ (reference sequence).

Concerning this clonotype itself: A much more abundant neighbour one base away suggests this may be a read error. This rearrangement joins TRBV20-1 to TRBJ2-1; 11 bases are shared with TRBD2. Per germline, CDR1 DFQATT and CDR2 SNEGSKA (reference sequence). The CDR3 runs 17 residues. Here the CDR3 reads CSARSRKLAGVYNGQFF. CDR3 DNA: TGCAGTGCTAGATCCCGGAAACTAGCGGGGGTCTACAATGGGCAGTTCTTC.

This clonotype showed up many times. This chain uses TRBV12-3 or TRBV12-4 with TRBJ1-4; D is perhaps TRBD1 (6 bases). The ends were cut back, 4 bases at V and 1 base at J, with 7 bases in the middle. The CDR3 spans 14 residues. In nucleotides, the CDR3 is TGTGCCAGCAGTTCAGGGGTAACTAATGAAAAACTGTTTTTT. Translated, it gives CASSSGVTNEKLFF.

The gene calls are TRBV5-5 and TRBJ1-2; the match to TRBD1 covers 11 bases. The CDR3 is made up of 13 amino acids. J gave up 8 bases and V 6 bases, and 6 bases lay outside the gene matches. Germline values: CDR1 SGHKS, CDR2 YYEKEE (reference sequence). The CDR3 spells CASMGTGGLGYTF. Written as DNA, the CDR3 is TGTGCCAGCATGGGGACAGGGGGTTTGGGCTACACCTTC.

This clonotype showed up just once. CDR3 amino acids: CASSLAPETQYF. Here the CDR3 DNA reads TGTGCCAGCAGCTTAGCTCCCGAGACCCAGTACTTC. V gene TRBV7-6 combines with J gene TRBJ2-5; no reliable D call. The CDR3 consists of 12 residues. Germline V gene lookup returns CDR1 SGHVS and CDR2 FNYEAQ. Trimming took off 0 bases at V and 5 bases at J, with 4 bases between the two ends.

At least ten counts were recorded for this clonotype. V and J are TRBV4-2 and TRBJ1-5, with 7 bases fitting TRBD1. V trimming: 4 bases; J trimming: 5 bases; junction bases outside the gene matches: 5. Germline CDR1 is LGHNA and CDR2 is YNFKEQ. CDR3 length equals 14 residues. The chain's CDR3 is CASSPGQEYQPQHF. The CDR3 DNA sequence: TGTGCCAGCAGCCCTGGACAGGAGTATCAGCCCCAGCATTTT.